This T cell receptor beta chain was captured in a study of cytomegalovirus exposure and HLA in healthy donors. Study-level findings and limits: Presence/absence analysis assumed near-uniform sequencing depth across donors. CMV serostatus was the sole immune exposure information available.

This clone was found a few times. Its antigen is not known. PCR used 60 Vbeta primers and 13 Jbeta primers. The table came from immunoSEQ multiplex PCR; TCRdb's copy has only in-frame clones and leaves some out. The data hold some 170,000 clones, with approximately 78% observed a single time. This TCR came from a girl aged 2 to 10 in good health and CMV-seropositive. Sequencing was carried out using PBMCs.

CDR3 in DNA: TGTGCCAGCAGCTTAGAACGAGTAGCGGGATACAATGAGCAGTTCTTC. It yields the protein CASSLERVAGYNEQFF. The rearrangement joins TRBV7-6 to TRBJ2-1; 8 bases map to TRBD2. V gave up 1 base and J gave up 4 bases; unmatched junction bases: 6. Germline CDR1 and CDR2: SGHVS and FNYEAQ. This CDR3 region has 16 residues.